This T cell receptor beta chain was documented in a study of blood T cells in healthy people across ages. Then a second PCR, running roughly 7 to 11 cycles, was carried out with a sample-barcoded 5' primer and a J-beta primer mix. TCRdb used MiXCR to reprocess the 5' RACE reads, holding one entry per CDR3 protein. The table lists over 1,500,000 distinct CDR3 sequences, roughly 49% of them singletons. This CDR3 has 16 amino acids. V lost 6 bases, J lost 11 bases, and 31 bases lay in between. The V gene's germline CDR1 is SQVTM and CDR2 ANQGSEA. Input material: blood. This sequence originates from a woman aged 40-49 years in good health. This chain connects TRBV29-1 to TRBJ2-5; D not certain. The CDR3 bases are TGCAGCGTCCCTGAAATACAGCGAAGCTCCTACAATGAGCAGTACTTC. It translates to CSVPEIQRSSYNEQYF. Drawing the rest from reference TRBV29-1 and TRBJ2-5, the complete variable domain is SAVISQKPSRDICQRGTSLTIQCQVDSQVTMMFWYRQQPGQSLTLIATANQGSEATYESGFVIDKFPISRPNLTFSTLTVSNMSPEDSSIYLCSVPEIQRSSYNEQYFGPGTRLLVL.